These 30 T cell receptor beta chains were all obtained from the same sample, sequenced in a study of PD-L1 blockade in urothelial cancer listed by TCRdb under 2017. Explained via the paper, the time point label denotes: pretreatment peripheral blood. Library preparation was by the immunoSEQ multiplex PCR assay. The source is immuneACCESS, and TCRdb retained only in-frame sequences with V and J called. Part of the clones is not carried over; for the studies checked, unresolved V genes explain less than half of this, and the remainder is unexplained. The sample includes roughly 90,000 clones, with more than 80% observed a single time. Roughly 0.88% of the sample rests with the top ten. The material was PBMCs, obtained around atezolizumab (anti-PD-L1) treatment. Receptors were obtained from a woman aged 80 or older with urothelial cancer.

The table lists this clone with a count of one. The gene calls are TRBV10-3 and TRBJ2-7; 10 nucleotides agree with TRBD2. There are 15 residues in the CDR3. The ends lost 4 bases at V and 0 bases at J; junction bases unmatched: 3. CDR1 and CDR2 from the germline V gene are ENHRY and SYGVKD. The CDR3 DNA sequence: TGTGCCATCAGTGGGACTAGCGGTAACTCCTACGAGCAGTACTTC. Translated: CAISGTSGNSYEQYF.

The V gene is TRBV6-1, the J gene TRBJ2-5, with D perhaps matching TRBD2 (5 bases). V was trimmed by 6 bases and J by 5 bases, leaving 16 bases between them. Germline V gene sequence: CDR1 MNHNS, CDR2 SASEGT. The CDR3 runs 14 residues. DNA of the CDR3: TGTGCCAGCAGCCGAACAGAGAGAGGGGAGACCCAGTACTTC. Translated: CASSRTERGETQYF.

The genes are TRBV18 and TRBJ2-1; 8 bases match TRBD1. The CDR3 has 16 residues. Germline V gene lookup returns CDR1 KGHSH and CDR2 LQKENI. J gave up 8 bases and V 0 bases, and 9 bases lay outside the gene matches. Written as DNA, the CDR3 is TGTGCCAGCTCACCACCTATGGTTCAGGGGGCTGATGAGCAGTTCTTC. Translating gives CASSPPMVQGADEQFF.

The sample holds one count of this clone. The genes are TRBV29-1 and TRBJ2-1; 12 nucleotides align to TRBD1. This CDR3 is built from 14 residues. Germline trimming cut 4 bases from V and 6 bases from J; bases unmatched to any gene: 4. The germline gives CDR1 SQVTM, CDR2 ANQGSEA. The CDR3 bases are TGCAGCGTTGGGGGACAGGGGGCTTCCAATGAGCAGTTCTTC. This encodes CSVGGQGASNEQFF.

The chain combines TRBV6-6 with TRBJ1-1; 9 positions match TRBD1. The CDR3 consists of 15 residues. The J segment lost 4 bases and the V segment lost 4 bases, leaving 7 bases of the junction unmatched. The germline CDR1 and CDR2 sequences are MNHNY and SVGAGI (reference sequence). The CDR3 loop reads CASSSQGAGGTEAFF. CDR3 sequence (DNA): TGTGCCAGCAGTTCACAGGGGGCAGGGGGCACTGAAGCTTTCTTT.

The V and J genes are TRBV29-1 and TRBJ2-1; 9 bases match TRBD2. The CDR3 runs to 14 residues. With V trimmed by 4 bases and J by 8 bases, 9 bases remained unmatched. Germline V gene sequence: CDR1 SQVTM, CDR2 ANQGSEA. CDR3 coding DNA: TGCAGCGTTGCGTGGCTAGCGGGACGTGATGAGCAGTTCTTC. Translating it yields CSVAWLAGRDEQFF.

V and J are TRBV7-9 and TRBJ2-2, with TRBD1 as a possible D gene (6 bases). Germline V CDR1 and CDR2: SEHNR, FQNEAQ (reference sequence). The V end lost 5 bases, the J end lost 4 bases, and 14 bases lay between the germline ends. The CDR3 runs 15 residues. The CDR3 sequence is CASSPGRGGTGELFF. The DNA of the CDR3 is TGTGCCAGCAGCCCTGGCAGGGGCGGCACCGGGGAGCTGTTTTTT.

CDR3 sequence reads: CASALSSYEQYF. Here the CDR3 DNA reads TGCGCCAGTGCACTGAGCTCCTACGAGCAGTACTTC. The chain uses TRBV10-1 and TRBJ2-7; D unresolved. Trimming left V 9 bases short and J 0 bases short, with 9 bases between. Germline CDR1 reads WNHNN; CDR2 reads SYGVQD (reference sequence). This CDR3 is built from 12 residues.

This CDR3 is CASSLHSGYNYEQYF. As DNA, the CDR3 is TGTGCCAGCAGCCTCCATAGCGGGTATAACTACGAGCAGTACTTC. The chain joins TRBV9 to TRBJ2-7; TRBD2 aligns across 7 bases. Germline CDR1 is SGDLS and CDR2 is YYNGEE. The CDR3 runs 15 residues. Trimming cost V 4 bases and J 3 bases; bases outside gene matches: 10.

The chain couples TRBV5-6 to TRBJ2-2, with TRBD2 matching over 11 bases. Germline CDR1 and CDR2: SGHDT and YYEEEE. The trim removed 1 base at V and 8 bases at J, leaving 7 bases unmatched. The length of the CDR3 is 16 residues. The DNA for the CDR3 is TGTGCCAGCAGCTTGATGTTAGCGGGAGGGCCAGGGGAGCTGTTTTTT. This codes for CASSLMLAGGPGELFF.

The gene calls are TRBV5-1 and TRBJ1-2, with 7 bases that match TRBD1. Germline assignment: CDR1 SGHRS and CDR2 YFSETQ. The CDR3 is 15 amino acids. Trimming removed 7 bases from V and 2 bases from J; junction bases left unmatched: 11. CDR3 region: CASGPQGQPNYGYTF. Here the CDR3 DNA reads TGCGCCAGCGGACCCCAGGGACAGCCGAACTATGGCTACACCTTC.

V and J are TRBV6-6 and TRBJ2-7; 11 nucleotides match TRBD2. The CDR3 loop spans 16 amino acids. The germline V gene encodes CDR1 MNHNY and CDR2 SVGAGI (reference sequence). Trimming removed 4 bases from V and 4 bases from J; junction bases left unmatched: 9. The CDR3 sequence: CASSSGTSGGLYEQYF. Here the CDR3 DNA reads TGTGCCAGCAGTTCCGGGACTAGCGGAGGGTTGTACGAGCAGTACTTC.

This chain links TRBV28 with TRBJ2-2; the match to TRBD1 covers 7 bases. V lost 10 bases, J lost 5 bases, and 7 bases stayed unmatched. Germline V CDR1 and CDR2: MDHEN, SYDVKM. There are 13 residues in the CDR3. The CDR3 here is CAIERGRTGELFF. Written as DNA, the CDR3 is TGTGCCATCGAAAGGGGGCGGACCGGGGAGCTGTTTTTT.

The chain combines TRBV7-2 with TRBJ2-7; D is uncertain. This CDR3 is built from 11 residues. Trimming took 4 bases from V and 5 from J, leaving 6 bases between them. Looked up from germline, CDR1 is SGHTA and CDR2 is FQGNSA. The CDR3 coding sequence is TGTGCCAGCAGCTCAGGTAACGAGCAGTACTTC. The encoded protein is CASSSGNEQYF.

This clone was detected once. The chain combines TRBV11-2 with TRBJ1-1; D unclear. Germline CDR1 is SGHAT and CDR2 is FQNNGV. This CDR3 is 17 amino acids long. Trimming took off 5 bases at V and 0 bases at J, with 19 bases between the two ends. As DNA, the CDR3 is TGTGCCAGCAGCCAAGGACTGTGGAATTCGCTGAACACTGAAGCTTTCTTT. Its translation: CASSQGLWNSLNTEAFF.

The CDR3 DNA reads TGTGCCAGCAGCCCCCGGGACAGGGGGTTCGAGCAGTACTTC. Its protein is CASSPRDRGFEQYF. J is TRBJ2-7 and V is TRBV9, with 11 bases identical to TRBD1. V gave up 4 bases and J gave up 6 bases; unmatched junction bases: 6. CDR3 length: 14 amino acids. Germline CDR1 reads SGDLS; CDR2 reads YYNGEE.

The chain is built from TRBV5-1 and TRBJ2-1; D may be TRBD2 (6 bases). Germline V gene data show CDR1 as SGHRS and CDR2 as YFSETQ. V gave up 0 bases and J gave up 0 bases, with 10 bases separating them. This CDR3 region has 16 residues. The DNA for the CDR3 is TGCGCCAGCAGCTTGGATGGGGGGAGCTCCTACAATGAGCAGTTCTTC. It specifies CASSLDGGSSYNEQFF.

CDR3 amino acids: CASSLDRGYEQYF. The CDR3 DNA is TGCGCCAGCAGCTTGGACAGGGGTTACGAGCAGTACTTC. This chain uses TRBV5-1 with TRBJ2-7, with 7 bases lining up with TRBD1. Trimming took 0 bases from V and 4 from J; bases not matched to a gene: 1. The germline gives CDR1 SGHRS, CDR2 YFSETQ. This CDR3 region has 13 residues.

This chain connects TRBV30 to TRBJ2-7, with 8 bases aligning to TRBD2. The CDR3 has 16 amino acids. The germline CDR1 and CDR2 sequences are GTSNPN and SVGIG (reference sequence). V was pared by 0 bases and J by 4 bases, with 11 bases of the junction left unmatched. This chain's CDR3 is CAWSVHSLAGAYEQYF. The CDR3 DNA reads as TGTGCCTGGAGTGTCCATTCCCTAGCGGGTGCATACGAGCAGTACTTC.

The chain recombines TRBV9 with TRBJ1-1; no reliable D call. Per the germline V gene, CDR1 is SGDLS and CDR2 is YYNGEE. The CDR3 loop spans 16 amino acids. V shed 3 bases and J shed 2 bases, with 17 bases lying between them. The CDR3 nucleotides read TGTGCCAGCAGCGCGGGTGCCCCCTCTCCAAACACTGAAGCTTTCTTT. As protein: CASSAGAPSPNTEAFF. Drawing the rest from reference TRBV9 and TRBJ1-1, the complete variable domain is DSGVTQTPKHLITATGQRVTLRCSPRSGDLSVYWYQQSLDQGLQFLIQYYNGEERAKGNILERFSAQQFPDLHSELNLSSLELGDSALYFCASSAGAPSPNTEAFFGQGTRLTVV.

J is TRBJ2-7 and V is TRBV9, with TRBD2 matching 10 bases. Looked up from germline, CDR1 is SGDLS and CDR2 is YYNGEE. With V trimmed by 7 bases and J by 2 bases, 6 bases remained unmatched. The CDR3 runs 14 residues. The CDR3 here is CASGPSGSAYEQYF. The CDR3 nucleotides read TGTGCCAGCGGGCCTAGCGGGAGCGCCTACGAGCAGTACTTC.

This clone was seen more than once but under ten times. The chain recombines TRBV2 with TRBJ2-1; D possibly corresponds to TRBD2 (6 bases). The CDR3 runs 12 residues. From germline, CDR1 is SNHLY and CDR2 FYNNEI. V was pared by 9 bases and J by 10 bases, with 16 bases between. The CDR3 DNA follows: TGTGCCAGTTGGGACTCCCCCAGCGAGCAGTTCTTC. Translating gives CASWDSPSEQFF.

V usage is TRBV4-2 and J usage is TRBJ1-2; 9 bases match TRBD1. Unmatched junction bases numbered 5, after V lost 1 base and J lost 8 bases. This CDR3 contains 14 residues. Germline lookup yields CDR1 LGHNA and CDR2 YNFKEQ. The CDR3 is CASSQASTGGGYTF. DNA of the CDR3: TGTGCCAGCAGCCAAGCCTCCACAGGGGGCGGCTACACCTTC.

This clone was recorded a few times. V and J are TRBV5-5 and TRBJ1-4; 12 bases are a match to TRBD1. The V segment lost 1 base and the J segment 8 bases; nucleotides outside the gene matches: 6. CDR1 SGHKS and CDR2 YYEKEE come from the germline V gene (reference sequence). This CDR3 has 16 amino acids. CDR3 bases: TGTGCCAGCAGCTTGAGGGCCGGGACAGGGGGCGAAAAACTGTTTTTT. It yields the protein CASSLRAGTGGEKLFF.

The rearrangement uses TRBV11-1 and TRBJ2-1, with 7 bases fitting TRBD2. Trimming took 5 bases from V and 9 from J; bases not matched to a gene: 10. This CDR3 comprises 14 residues. Germline V gene data show CDR1 as SGHAT and CDR2 as FQDESV (reference sequence). This CDR3 is CASSRLLASIEQFF. The CDR3 DNA sequence: TGTGCCAGCAGCCGTTTACTAGCGAGCATTGAGCAGTTCTTC.

The chain employs TRBV10-2 and TRBJ2-1; possibly TRBD1 for D (6 bases). V lost 5 bases, J lost 7 bases, and 18 bases lay in between. This CDR3 is 15 amino acids long. Germline V gene data show CDR1 as WSHSY and CDR2 as SAAADI. Here the CDR3 DNA reads TGCGCCAGCAGTACTCTGGGGGAGAGGGGGAATGAGCAGTTCTTC. Translating gives CASSTLGERGNEQFF.

J is TRBJ2-7 and V is TRBV6-6; tentative D call: TRBD1 (6 bases). CDR1 MNHNY and CDR2 SVGAGI come from the germline V gene (reference sequence). Between the trimmed V and J ends, which lost 0 bases and 0 bases, there was a span of 9 bases. The CDR3 length is 15 residues. CDR3 residues: CASSYSPDSSYEQYF. In DNA, the CDR3 is TGTGCCAGCAGTTACTCCCCGGACAGCTCCTACGAGCAGTACTTC.

The chain uses TRBV30 and TRBJ2-5, with D possibly TRBD2 on 5 matching bases. Germline CDR1 is GTSNPN and CDR2 is SVGIG (reference sequence). This CDR3 is 12 amino acids long. Trimming shortened V by 1 base and J by 5 bases, and 8 bases separated the two germline ends. The CDR3, as DNA: TGTGCCTGGAGTGGTCCGGGGGAGACCCAGTACTTC. Protein product: CAWSGPGETQYF.

CDR3 DNA: TGTGCCAGCAGCCAAGTCGTCCGAGCCACCGGGGAGCTGTTTTTT. Translated: CASSQVVRATGELFF. V is TRBV4-2 and J is TRBJ2-2, with D unclear. The ends were cut back, 1 base at V and 4 bases at J, with 10 bases in the middle. This CDR3 has 15 residues. In germline, CDR1 is LGHNA, CDR2 YNFKEQ.

The chain carries TRBV11-2 and TRBJ1-3; 11 nucleotides align to TRBD1. The CDR3 totals 16 residues. The V gene's germline CDR1 is SGHAT and CDR2 FQNNGV. The V segment lost 5 bases and the J segment 4 bases; nucleotides outside the gene matches: 7. The CDR3 here is CASSNRDRGKGNTIYF. CDR3 DNA sequence: TGTGCCAGCAGCAACCGGGACAGGGGGAAAGGAAACACCATATATTTT.